The clone carrying this TCR beta chain was observed a few times. Its antigen is unidentified. Time point denoted: persistent/refractory GD, antithyroid drugs over 5 years with positive TRAb. The TCR library was prepared using RNA isolated from PBMCs. Graves' disease diagnoses used American Thyroid Association guidelines. Patient provenance is recorded as an endocrinology department in Xi'an, China. Construction of the TCR beta libraries employed iRepertoire HTBI primers in conjunction with Arm-PCR of CDR3 regions. MiXCR, run by TCRdb on the multiplex PCR reads, gives a single entry per CDR3 protein. In the table there are about half a million distinct CDR3 sequences, about 20% of which are singletons. V was clipped by 6 bases and J by 8 bases; unmatched bases: 4. The CDR3 consists of 12 residues. Per the germline V gene, CDR1 is MNHEY and CDR2 is SVGEGT. This entry belongs to a study of regulatory T cells in long-lasting Graves disease. Overall study: Over-5-year antithyroid drug use with positive TSH receptor antibodies defined persistent Graves' disease in the study.

Study-level points and caveats: Persistent disease favored TRBV28, TRBJ1-2 and TRBJ2-5.

The source was peripheral blood mononuclear cells (PBMCs), collected when the disease was refractory, from a patient treated with antithyroid drugs. The rearrangement links TRBV6-2 or TRBV6-3 to TRBJ1-1; 9 positions match TRBD1. The clonotype comes from a female donor with Graves disease. CDR3 coding DNA: TGTGCCAGCAGAATCGACAGGGGGGAAGCTTTCTTT. Protein sequence: CASRIDRGEAFF.